This TCR beta chain was found in a study of T cell repertoires in cytomegalovirus infection. About the study: CMV epitopes used comprised recently identified HLA-C-restricted ones and well-studied HLA-B-restricted ones. In public TCR beta signatures, there were indications of both CMV infection and matching HLA type.

In TCRdb, the reads were re-called with MiXCR into one record per CDR3 protein. The repertoire holds approximately 990,000 distinct CDR3 sequences, with around 32% as singletons. With 6 bases clipped from V and 5 bases from J, the junction kept 8 bases outside the gene matches. CDR3 length equals 14 residues. Germline loops: CDR1 SGHVS, CDR2 FNYEAQ. Findings of the study overall: Identification of carriers of CMV plus the relevant HLA was performed using cumulative public TCR beta family frequency. HLA-C-restricted CMV clonotypes gave the most frequent clonotype in two of eight donors.

This clonotype was recorded at least ten times. What it binds is not known. This TCR was recovered from a human donor in good health (CMV status not recorded). Some clones in this sample may be carry-over from other donors' samples. Sequencing used cultured CD8+ T cells from PBMCs, obtained from culture after CMV antigen stimulation. The gene calls are TRBV7-6 and TRBJ2-5, with TRBD1 matching 8 bases. CDR3 residues: CASRPPGGGETQYF. The CDR3 nucleotides read TGTGCCAGCAGACCACCAGGGGGCGGGGAGACCCAGTACTTC.